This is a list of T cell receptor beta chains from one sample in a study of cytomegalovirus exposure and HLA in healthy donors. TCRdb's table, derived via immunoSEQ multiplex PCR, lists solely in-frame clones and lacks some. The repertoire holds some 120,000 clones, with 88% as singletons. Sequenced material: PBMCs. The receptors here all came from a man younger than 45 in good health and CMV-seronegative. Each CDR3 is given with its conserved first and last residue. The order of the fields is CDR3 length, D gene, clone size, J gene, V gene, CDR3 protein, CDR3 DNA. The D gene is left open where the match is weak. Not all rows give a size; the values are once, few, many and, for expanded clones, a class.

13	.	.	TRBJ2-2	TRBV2	CASGMGGTGELFF	TGTGCCAGTGGAATGGGGGGCACCGGGGAGCTGTTTTTT
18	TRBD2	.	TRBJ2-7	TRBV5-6	CASTREGLAGGSVYEQYF	TGTGCCAGCACCCGCGAGGGACTAGCGGGAGGGTCAGTCTACGAGCAGTACTTC
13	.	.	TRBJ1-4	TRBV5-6	CASSTLVNEKLFF	TGTGCCAGCAGCACTCTCGTTAATGAAAAACTGTTTTTT
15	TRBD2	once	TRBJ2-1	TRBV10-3	CAISESTSGSNEQFF	TGTGCCATCAGTGAGTCGACTAGCGGGAGTAATGAGCAGTTCTTC
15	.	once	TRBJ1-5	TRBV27	CASSLSGVYNQPQHF	TGTGCCAGCAGTTTATCGGGAGTTTACAATCAGCCCCAGCATTTT
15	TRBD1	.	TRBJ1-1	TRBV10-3	CAISEWTGIGLEAFF	TGTGCCATCAGTGAGTGGACAGGGATTGGACTTGAAGCTTTCTTT
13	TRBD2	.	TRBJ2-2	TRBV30	CAKAGGRTGELFF	TGTGCCAAAGCGGGAGGGCGTACCGGGGAGCTGTTTTTT
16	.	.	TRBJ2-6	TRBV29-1	CSVDSTGGSGANVLTF	TGCAGCGTTGATTCTACCGGGGGCTCTGGGGCCAACGTCCTGACTTTC
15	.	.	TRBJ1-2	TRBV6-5	CAIFSTGSRNYGYTF	TGTGCCATCTTTTCTACAGGGTCTAGGAACTATGGCTACACCTTC
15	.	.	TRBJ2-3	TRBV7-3	CASSLIESWTDTQYF	TGTGCCAGCAGCCTAATTGAGTCCTGGACAGATACGCAGTATTTT
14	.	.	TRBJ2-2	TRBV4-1	CASSQATGPGELFF	TGCGCCAGCAGCCAAGCTACAGGGCCCGGGGAGCTGTTTTTT
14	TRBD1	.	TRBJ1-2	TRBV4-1	CASSQRQGDGGYTF	TGCGCCAGCAGCCAGCGACAGGGGGACGGTGGCTACACCTTC
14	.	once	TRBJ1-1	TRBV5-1	CASSLEAGNTEAFF	TGCGCCAGCAGCTTGGAGGCAGGGAACACTGAAGCTTTCTTT
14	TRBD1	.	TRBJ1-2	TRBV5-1	CASSLGQGVDGYTF	TGCGCCAGCAGCCTGGGACAGGGGGTCGATGGCTACACCTTC
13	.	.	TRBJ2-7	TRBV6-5	CASSQGLTYEQYF	TGTGCCAGCAGCCAGGGACTCACCTACGAGCAGTACTTC
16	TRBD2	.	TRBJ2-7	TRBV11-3	CASSPSSGTSFYEQYF	TGTGCCAGCAGCCCCTCTTCCGGGACTAGCTTTTACGAGCAGTACTTC
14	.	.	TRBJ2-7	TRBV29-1	CSVAVDSFSYEQYF	TGCAGCGTTGCCGTGGACAGCTTCTCCTACGAGCAGTACTTC
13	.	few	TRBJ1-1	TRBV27	CASSQSRVSEAFF	TGTGCCAGCAGTCAAAGCAGGGTCTCTGAAGCTTTCTTT